This T cell receptor (beta chain) was recorded in a study of T-cell reconstitution after alpha-beta-depleted transplantation in children. The library targeted TCRbeta and was prepared with unique molecular identifiers. A single record per CDR3 protein comes from TCRdb applying MiXCR to the PCR reads. The sample shows about 400,000 distinct CDR3 sequences, roughly 20% of them seen only once. The ends lost 5 bases at V and 6 bases at J; junction bases unmatched: 6. The CDR3 totals 13 residues. The V gene's germline CDR1 is MNHEY and CDR2 SVGAGI. This clonotype came up a few times. The TCR was taken from a human donor who donated a stem cell graft to a child with acute myeloid leukemia. Sample: PBMCs from the stem cell graft donor, taken from the stem cell graft. The V and J genes are TRBV6-5 and TRBJ1-1; 7 positions match TRBD1. The CDR3 reads CASSLPGGAEAFF. In DNA, the CDR3 is TGTGCCAGCAGTCTCCCAGGGGGGGCTGAAGCTTTCTTT.